Listed below are T cell receptor beta chains from one sample, sequenced in a study of blood T cell repertoires in COVID-19. TCRdb keeps only in-frame clones here, not all; method: immunoSEQ multiplex PCR. Among some 31,000 clones listed, around 84% were seen once. Sequenced input: peripheral blood. Source of these receptors: a human donor with acute or convalescent COVID-19. The donor label of this sample is uncertain. CDR3s include the opening cysteine and the closing phenylalanine or tryptophan. The D gene is left open where the match is weak. A row's size may be missing; if present it is once, few, many or a size class.

d_gene | j_gene | abundance | v_gene | CDR3aa | CDR3nt
TRBD1 | TRBJ1-6 | . | TRBV30 | CAWSRQGERSPLHF | TGTGCCTGGAGTCGGCAGGGGGAACGGTCACCCCTCCACTTT
TRBD2 | TRBJ2-3 | . | TRBV19 | CASSLPPLADPSYTQYF | TGTGCCAGTAGTCTACCCCCCCTAGCGGACCCCTCGTATACGCAGTATTTT
TRBD1 | TRBJ1-2 | . | TRBV18 | CASSQARDSHYGYTF | TGTGCCAGCTCACAAGCCCGGGACAGCCACTATGGCTACACCTTC
. | TRBJ1-1 | . | TRBV7-9 | CASSFSNTEAFF | TGTGCCAGCAGCTTCTCGAACACTGAAGCTTTCTTT
. | TRBJ1-3 | . | TRBV13 | CASSRTQGNTIYF | TGTGCCAGCAGCCGGACACAGGGAAACACCATATATTTT
. | TRBJ1-6 | . | TRBV6-2/TRBV6-3 | CASSYNSESDASPLHF | TGTGCCAGCAGCTATAACTCAGAAAGCGACGCTTCACCCCTCCACTTT
TRBD1 | TRBJ2-3 | . | TRBV11-3 | CASSLDLWTGGGDTQYF | TGTGCCAGCAGCTTAGATCTTTGGACAGGGGGGGGAGATACGCAGTATTTT
TRBD1 | TRBJ2-7 | . | TRBV4-2 | CASSQAPGQGGHEQYF | TGTGCCAGCAGCCAAGCCCCCGGACAGGGGGGCCACGAGCAGTACTTC
TRBD1 | TRBJ1-2 | . | TRBV6-5 | CASSYYDSGQAYGYTF | TGTGCCAGCAGCTACTACGATTCGGGACAGGCGTATGGCTACACCTTC
TRBD1 | TRBJ1-6 | once | TRBV9 | CASSGQGDNSPLHF | TGTGCCAGCAGCGGACAGGGGGATAATTCACCCCTCCACTTT
. | TRBJ2-7 | . | TRBV27 | CASSLPRSSYEQYF | TGTGCCAGCAGTTTACCAAGGAGCTCCTACGAGCAGTACTTC
. | TRBJ1-1 | . | TRBV10-3 | CAIRDGQNTEAFF | TGTGCCATCAGAGACGGACAGAACACTGAAGCTTTCTTT
. | TRBJ1-1 | . | TRBV12-3/TRBV12-4 | CASSFLSVRAFF | TGTGCCAGCAGTTTCTTGTCGGTGCGAGCTTTCTTT
TRBD1 | TRBJ1-6 | . | TRBV5-1 | CASTFGTGTDNNSPLHF | TGCGCCAGCACCTTTGGGACCGGGACAGACAATAATTCACCCCTCCACTTT
TRBD1 | TRBJ1-2 | once | TRBV7-9 | CASSSGQGHGYTF | TGTGCCAGCAGCTCCGGACAGGGCCATGGCTACACCTTC
. | TRBJ1-5 | few | TRBV19 | CASSKARGQPQHF | TGTGCCAGTAGTAAAGCCAGGGGACAGCCCCAGCATTTT
TRBD1 | TRBJ2-2 | . | TRBV2 | CASRIQGTGELFF | TGTGCCAGCAGGATACAGGGGACCGGGGAGCTGTTTTTT
. | TRBJ1-2 | few | TRBV5-4 | CASMRGFGGSGYTF | TGTGCCAGCATGCGGGGGTTTGGAGGGTCAGGCTACACCTTC
. | TRBJ1-6 | . | TRBV6-5 | CASRVTGLGSPLHF | TGTGCCAGCAGGGTTACAGGTTTAGGTTCACCCCTCCACTTT
TRBD2 | TRBJ2-2 | . | TRBV5-1 | CASSSGLAGGELFF | TGCGCCAGCAGTTCCGGACTAGCCGGCGGGGAGCTGTTTTTT
. | TRBJ1-6 | few | TRBV19 | CASSIGQGYSPLHF | TGTGCCAGTAGTATAGGGCAGGGATATTCACCCCTCCACTTT
. | TRBJ1-3 | . | TRBV7-2 | CASSLLAQGSGNTIYF | TGTGCCAGCAGCTTATTAGCACAGGGATCTGGAAACACCATATATTTT
. | TRBJ2-1 | . | TRBV19 | CASSIGEGNEQFF | TGTGCCAGTAGTATAGGTGAGGGCAATGAGCAGTTCTTC
. | TRBJ2-1 | . | TRBV24-1 | CATSDSAPGVHEQFF | TGTGCCACCAGTGATTCAGCCCCGGGGGTACATGAGCAGTTCTTC
. | TRBJ1-1 | . | TRBV2 | CASSDGTGARRAFF | TGTGCCAGCAGTGATGGTACAGGAGCAAGAAGGGCTTTCTTT
TRBD1 | TRBJ2-5 | . | TRBV5-6 | CASSIGQAETQYF | TGTGCCAGCAGCATCGGACAGGCGGAGACCCAGTACTTC
TRBD2 | TRBJ2-5 | . | TRBV7-2 | CASKTSGGTQETQYF | TGTGCCAGCAAGACTAGCGGGGGGACACAAGAGACCCAGTACTTC
TRBD2 | TRBJ2-3 | . | TRBV2 | CASSELLGAGGTDTQYF | TGTGCCAGCAGTGAACTCCTGGGAGCGGGAGGTACAGATACGCAGTATTTT
TRBD1 | TRBJ1-5 | few | TRBV6-1 | CASSAHLMQGASIDQPQHF | TGTGCCAGCAGTGCTCATCTTATGCAGGGGGCGAGTATAGATCAGCCCCAGCATTTT
TRBD1 | TRBJ1-1 | few | TRBV5-1 | CASSLTRGTEAFF | TGCGCCAGCAGCTTGACCAGGGGGACTGAAGCTTTCTTT
TRBD1 | TRBJ1-6 | . | TRBV4-3 | CASSQLGQGRRSPLHF | TGCGCCAGCAGCCAGCTGGGACAGGGGAGGCGTTCACCCCTCCACTTT
TRBD2 | TRBJ2-1 | . | TRBV6-5 | CASSYGPSGTQFF | TGTGCCAGCAGTTACGGGCCTAGCGGGACTCAGTTCTTC
TRBD2 | TRBJ2-2 | . | TRBV4-3 | CASSQGSSGRTPGELFF | TGCGCCAGCAGCCAAGGGTCTAGCGGGAGGACCCCCGGGGAGCTGTTTTTT
TRBD1 | TRBJ1-5 | . | TRBV10-1 | CASSESPGTELDQPQHF | TGCGCCAGCAGTGAGTCGCCCGGGACAGAGCTAGATCAGCCCCAGCATTTT
. | TRBJ1-1 | . | TRBV9 | CASSVDPGVGEAFF | TGTGCCAGCAGCGTAGACCCGGGGGTGGGTGAAGCTTTCTTT
. | TRBJ1-2 | . | TRBV20-1 | CSARDLGGYTF | TGCAGTGCTAGAGATTTGGGCGGCTACACCTTC
. | TRBJ1-4 | . | TRBV25-1 | CASSKGGGGNEKLFF | TGTGCCAGCAGTAAAGGCGGGGGAGGGAATGAAAAACTGTTTTTT
. | TRBJ2-2 | . | TRBV7-2 | CASSSERQGGGTGELFF | TGTGCCAGCAGCTCCGAACGACAGGGAGGAGGCACCGGGGAGCTGTTTTTT
. | TRBJ2-1 | . | TRBV19 | CASGTPSSYNEQFF | TGTGCCAGCGGGACTCCCAGCTCCTACAATGAGCAGTTCTTC
. | TRBJ1-5 | few | TRBV30 | CAWRGSGGFQPQHF | TGTGCCTGGAGAGGCTCGGGGGGCTTCCAGCCCCAGCATTTT
TRBD2 | TRBJ2-3 | . | TRBV2 | CASTQTSGRTDTQYF | TGTGCCAGCACTCAGACTAGCGGGCGCACAGATACGCAGTATTTT
. | TRBJ1-2 | . | TRBV27 | CASSLSRGAGNGYTF | TGTGCCAGCAGTTTATCACGGGGGGCCGGGAATGGCTACACCTTC
TRBD2 | TRBJ2-4 | . | TRBV10-3 | CAIRSTSGRENIQYF | TGTGCCATCAGGTCAACTAGCGGGAGGGAAAACATTCAGTACTTC
. | TRBJ1-2 | . | TRBV29-1 | CSVEGDLYGYTF | TGCAGCGTTGAGGGCGACCTCTATGGCTACACCTTC
. | TRBJ2-3 | once | TRBV6-2/TRBV6-3 | CASSYSTGRIAADTQYF | TGTGCCAGCAGTTACTCTACAGGACGGATAGCCGCGGATACGCAGTATTTT
. | TRBJ1-1 | . | TRBV19 | CASSSFVSTEAFF | TGTGCCAGTAGTTCCTTTGTTAGCACTGAAGCTTTCTTT
TRBD1 | TRBJ1-4 | . | TRBV7-9 | CASTSGGYEKLFF | TGTGCCAGCACCTCAGGGGGCTATGAAAAACTGTTTTTT
. | TRBJ1-1 | . | TRBV29-1 | CSVRWEVMNTEAFF | TGCAGCGTCCGTTGGGAGGTGATGAACACTGAAGCTTTCTTT
. | TRBJ1-6 | . | TRBV5-4 | CASSQAGTRGSGSPLHF | TGTGCCAGCAGCCAGGCGGGGACTCGGGGTTCGGGCTCACCCCTCCACTTT
. | TRBJ1-5 | . | TRBV28 | CASCEVVGQPQHF | TGTGCCAGCTGCGAGGTAGTGGGTCAGCCCCAGCATTTT